This T cell receptor beta chain appears in the sequencing data of a study of OX40 agonist ivuxolimab in advanced cancers. Sampled blood was obtained at baseline, cycle 4 day 1, and cycle 7 day 1. Germline CDR1 reads SGHVS; CDR2 reads FQNEAQ. The CDR3 contains 16 residues. The trim removed 5 bases at V and 4 bases at J, leaving 9 bases unmatched. Note on this clone: Its antigen is not known.

Sequenced by immunoSEQ multiplex PCR; TCRdb stores in-frame clones only, minus some. The table includes tens of thousands of clones, less than 90% detected once. The study, taken as a whole, reports: Clonal expansion among partial responders at 0.1-3.0 mg/kg ranked near the lowest. Researchers report that CD8+ T cells had, on average, more expanded clones than CD4+.

The genes are TRBV7-8 and TRBJ2-5, with 11 bases fitting TRBD2. The sample consisted of CD4+ or CD8+ T cells sorted from blood, taken in a trial of the OX40 agonist ivuxolimab. The origin of this receptor is an adult with an advanced solid tumor such as melanoma, head and neck, liver or kidney cancer. This CDR3 is CASSPWSSGGGETQYF. As DNA, the CDR3 is TGTGCCAGCAGCCCGTGGAGTAGCGGGGGGGGAGAGACCCAGTACTTC.